The T cell receptor (beta chain) described here comes from a study of cytomegalovirus exposure and HLA in healthy donors. Findings of the study overall: The sole available immune exposure information was CMV serostatus. The study put under 200 TCR beta chains on its list as cytomegalovirus-associated. Prior analysis indicated that the majority of TCR beta V segments exhibited productivity approximately 90% or approximately 30% of the time.

Primers for the PCR totalled 60 Vbeta and 13 Jbeta. As originally analysed: Later, roughly 80 million unique TCR beta chains were counted in an analysis, and around 11 million of them were shared. The protocol was immunoSEQ multiplex PCR, while the TCRdb copy is restricted to in-frame clones and leaves out a portion. V, J and clone size derive from that table, while D and trimming were established from the DNA sequence. The sample has about 54,000 clones; around 78% are singletons. The CDR3 has 15 residues. Per germline, CDR1 SEHNR and CDR2 FQNEAQ (reference sequence). Germline trimming cut 5 bases from V and 0 bases from J; bases unmatched to any gene: 6. Concerning this clone: Its target is unknown.

Sequences were obtained from PBMCs. This clonotype was obtained from a female donor in good health and CMV-seronegative. The chain recombines TRBV7-9 with TRBJ1-2, with 7 bases fitting TRBD1. CDR3 sequence: CASSPGTATNYGYTF. CDR3 bases: TGTGCCAGCAGCCCCGGGACAGCGACTAACTATGGCTACACCTTC. Variable domain in full (rest from reference TRBV7-9 and TRBJ1-2): DTGVSQNPRHKITKRGQNVTFRCDPISEHNRLYWYRQTLGQGPEFLTYFQNEAQLEKSRLLSDRFSAERPKGSFSTLEIQRTEQGDSAMYLCASSPGTATNYGYTFGSGTRLTVV.